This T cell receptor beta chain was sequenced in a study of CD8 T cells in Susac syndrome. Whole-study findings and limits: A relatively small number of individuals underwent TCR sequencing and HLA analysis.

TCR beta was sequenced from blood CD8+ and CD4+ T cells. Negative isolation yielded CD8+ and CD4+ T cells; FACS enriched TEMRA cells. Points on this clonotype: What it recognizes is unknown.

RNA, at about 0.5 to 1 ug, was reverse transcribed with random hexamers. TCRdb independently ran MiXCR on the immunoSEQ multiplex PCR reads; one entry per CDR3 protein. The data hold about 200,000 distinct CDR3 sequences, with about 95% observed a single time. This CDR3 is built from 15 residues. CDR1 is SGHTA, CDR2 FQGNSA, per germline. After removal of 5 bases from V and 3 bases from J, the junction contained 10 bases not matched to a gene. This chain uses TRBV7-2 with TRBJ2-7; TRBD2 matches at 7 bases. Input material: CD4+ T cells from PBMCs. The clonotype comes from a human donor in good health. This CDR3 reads CASSPSGGLHYEQYF. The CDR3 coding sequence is TGTGCCAGCAGCCCTAGCGGTGGGTTACACTACGAGCAGTACTTC.